Following are 27 T cell receptor beta chains from one sample sequenced in a study of T cells after posttransplantation cyclophosphamide. This table comes from immunoSEQ multiplex PCR, and its TCRdb copy is limited to in-frame clones, with some not included. This sample has about 15,000 clones; around four fifths occur once, and the top ten carry 0.65% to 0.85%. Sequenced material: memory CD4+ T cells sorted from PBMCs. The receptor source for this set is a man aged 50 or older in good health, CMV-negative, and a related stem cell transplant donor.

This chain connects TRBV5-1 to TRBJ2-3; D perhaps matches TRBD1 (7 bases). V lost 4 bases and J lost 5, with 11 bases in between. CDR3 length: 13 residues. CDR1 is SGHRS, CDR2 YFSETQ, per germline. This CDR3 reads CASSQGGRDTQYF. CDR3 nucleotide sequence: TGCGCCAGCAGCCAGGGGGGCAGAGATACGCAGTATTTT.

The chain recombines TRBV6-5 with TRBJ1-1, with 7 positions matching TRBD1. Germline lookup yields CDR1 MNHEY and CDR2 SVGAGI. Trimming cost V 6 bases and J 4 bases; bases outside gene matches: 2. The CDR3 totals 12 residues. The DNA for the CDR3 is TGTGCCAGCAGCCCAGGGGGCACTGAAGCTTTCTTT. Translated, it gives CASSPGGTEAFF.

This clone was observed a few times. This chain uses TRBV7-9 with TRBJ1-1, with D possibly being TRBD1 (5 bases). The V gene's germline CDR1 is SEHNR and CDR2 FQNEAQ (reference sequence). The V gene lost 5 bases and the J gene lost 4 bases, with 14 bases spanning the gap. There are 14 residues in the CDR3. The CDR3 loop is CASSRRHGATEAFF. CDR3 DNA: TGTGCCAGCAGCCGACGCCATGGGGCCACTGAAGCTTTCTTT.

This clone was detected once. J is TRBJ2-1 and V is TRBV9; tentative D call: TRBD1 (5 bases). The CDR3 spans 15 residues. Germline CDR1 and CDR2: SGDLS and YYNGEE. V was clipped by 4 bases and J by 2 bases, with 13 bases between them. The CDR3 DNA reads as TGTGCCAGCAGCCTTACAGGTTCGACCTACAATGAGCAGTTCTTC. Its translation: CASSLTGSTYNEQFF.

V gene TRBV2 combines with J gene TRBJ1-2, with 9 bases lining up with TRBD1. V dropped 6 bases and J dropped 3; count of bases not matched to a gene: 5. Germline V CDR1 and CDR2: SNHLY, FYNNEI. This CDR3 contains 14 residues. This CDR3 reads CASSLQGAHYGYTF. Written as DNA, the CDR3 is TGTGCCAGCAGCTTACAGGGGGCTCACTATGGCTACACCTTC. Together with reference TRBV2 and TRBJ1-2, the CDR3 gives the full variable domain: EPEVTQTPSHQVTQMGQEVILRCVPISNHLYFYWYRQILGQKVEFLVSFYNNEISEKSEIFDDQFSVERPDGSNFTLKIRSTKLEDSAMYFCASSLQGAHYGYTFGSGTRLTVV.

The V gene is TRBV19, the J gene TRBJ1-3; 8 positions agree with TRBD1. The CDR3 runs 13 residues. CDR1 LNHDA and CDR2 SQIVND come from the germline V gene (reference sequence). V was clipped by 10 bases and J by 3 bases; unmatched bases: 5. Here the CDR3 DNA reads TGTGCCACCTCGACAGGGGTTGGAAACACCATATATTTT. Amino acid sequence: CATSTGVGNTIYF.

V gene TRBV9 combines with J gene TRBJ1-6; D is perhaps TRBD1 (6 bases). V lost 7 bases, J lost 5 bases, and 10 bases lay in between. The germline gives CDR1 SGDLS, CDR2 YYNGEE. The CDR3 runs to 13 residues. The CDR3 DNA reads as TGTGCCAGCGCTAGGACAGATAATTCACCCCTCCACTTT. Encoded protein: CASARTDNSPLHF.

The chain couples TRBV7-2 to TRBJ2-5; 7 bases fit TRBD2. This CDR3 has 14 residues. Germline CDR1 reads SGHTA; CDR2 reads FQGNSA. Trimming cost V 6 bases and J 5 bases; bases outside gene matches: 9. The CDR3 coding sequence is TGTGCCAGCAGTCCCTGGGGCGGGAGTGAGACCCAGTACTTC. Protein product: CASSPWGGSETQYF.

The chain couples TRBV28 to TRBJ1-2; D uncertain. V was cut by 4 bases and J by 2 bases, with 17 bases left in between. The CDR3 has 16 residues. CDR1 and CDR2 (germline): MDHEN, SYDVKM. CDR3 nucleotide sequence: TGTGCCAGCAGTTATCGCGTGGGAGAAGGGAACTATGGCTACACCTTC. This gives the protein CASSYRVGEGNYGYTF.

Comments on this clone: The junction departs from germline at one end; a sequencing error may be responsible. The chain combines TRBV6-1 with TRBJ1-2, with 10 bases that match TRBD1. CDR1 MNHNS and CDR2 SASEGT come from the germline V gene. This CDR3 has 13 amino acids. Written as DNA, the CDR3 is TGTGCCAGCAGTGAGGGGGACAGGGGATCTTCCGACTTC. This encodes CASSEGDRGSSDF.

V is TRBV6-6 and J is TRBJ1-5, with D tentatively TRBD1 (6 bases). This CDR3 spans 14 amino acids. V was trimmed by 7 bases and J by 7 bases, leaving 17 bases between them. Germline V gives CDR1 MNHNY, CDR2 SVGAGI (reference sequence). CDR3 nucleotides: TGTGCCAGCAAGTTAGGGGGAACGAACCAGCCCCAGCATTTT. Translated, it gives CASKLGGTNQPQHF.

This clone appeared a few times. This chain connects TRBV2 to TRBJ1-4; TRBD1 matches at 9 bases. This CDR3 region has 13 residues. Germline CDR1 is SNHLY and CDR2 is FYNNEI. The J segment lost 7 bases and the V segment lost 7 bases, leaving 4 bases of the junction unmatched. As DNA, the CDR3 is TGTGCCAGCAATACAGGGGGCGGTGAAAAACTGTTTTTT. Its protein is CASNTGGGEKLFF.

V usage is TRBV2 and J usage is TRBJ2-1, with 7 bases that match TRBD1. The J segment lost 4 bases and the V segment lost 4 bases, leaving 4 bases of the junction unmatched. CDR3 length: 14 residues. In germline, CDR1 is SNHLY, CDR2 FYNNEI. The CDR3 coding sequence is TGTGCCAGCAGTGCCGCGACAGGGTACAATGAGCAGTTCTTC. This translates into CASSAATGYNEQFF.

This clone was observed once. The chain uses TRBV4-3 and TRBJ2-2, with 11 bases fitting TRBD2. CDR1 is LGHNA, CDR2 YSLEER, per germline. V trimming: 0 bases; J trimming: 7 bases; junction bases outside the gene matches: 10. This CDR3 spans 18 amino acids. DNA for the CDR3: TGCGCCAGCAGCCAAGATCAGGCTAGCGGGGGGTTCGTCGGGGAGCTGTTTTTT. Amino acid sequence: CASSQDQASGGFVGELFF.

The chain links TRBV6-1 to TRBJ2-1; D gene ambiguous. The CDR3 runs 13 residues. Per the germline V gene, CDR1 is MNHNS and CDR2 is SASEGT. Trimming took 6 bases from V and 10 from J, leaving 16 bases between them. In DNA form, the CDR3 reads TGTGCCAGCAGCGCTCTGAGGCCCGGGGAGCAGTTCTTC. Translated: CASSALRPGEQFF.

The chain is built from TRBV29-1 and TRBJ2-2, with 10 positions matching TRBD1. The V segment lost 7 bases and the J segment 6 bases; nucleotides outside the gene matches: 5. The CDR3 is made up of 13 amino acids. Germline lookup yields CDR1 SQVTM and CDR2 ANQGSEA. The CDR3 loop reads CSGLGTGAGELFF. The CDR3, as DNA: TGCAGCGGACTCGGGACAGGGGCCGGGGAGCTGTTTTTT.

This clone was recorded a few times. The chain carries TRBV11-3 and TRBJ1-1; D ambiguous. CDR1 is SGHNT, CDR2 YENEEA, per germline. The CDR3 is 14 amino acids. Trimming stripped 1 base from V and 0 bases from J, with 6 bases between. In nucleotides, the CDR3 is TGTGCCAGCAGCTTAGGCCACATGAACACTGAAGCTTTCTTT. Its translation is CASSLGHMNTEAFF.

V usage is TRBV5-1 and J usage is TRBJ1-2; the D is unclear. With 2 bases removed from V and 2 bases from J, the gap between germline ends came to 7 bases. Germline CDR1 reads SGHRS; CDR2 reads YFSETQ. CDR3 length equals 13 residues. The CDR3 reads CASSLTQNYGYTF. The CDR3 DNA sequence: TGCGCCAGCAGCTTAACACAGAACTATGGCTACACCTTC.

The chain uses TRBV5-1 and TRBJ2-5, with unresolved D. The J call may be incorrect, as the DNA end agrees better with TRBJ2-7. The CDR3 is 13 residues long. Germline V lookup: CDR1 SGHRS, CDR2 YFSETQ. The CDR3 protein is CASSLGTYYEQYF. CDR3 nucleotides: TGCGCCAGCAGCTTGGGTACATACTACGAGCAGTACTTC.

The rearrangement joins TRBV5-1 to TRBJ1-1; TRBD1 matches at 9 bases. Unmatched junction bases numbered 10, after V lost 0 bases and J lost 4 bases. CDR3 length: 17 residues. Germline V CDR1 and CDR2: SGHRS, YFSETQ. CDR3 amino acids: CASSLGPLGQGSTEAFF. The DNA for the CDR3 is TGCGCCAGCAGCTTGGGACCCCTGGGACAGGGCTCCACTGAAGCTTTCTTT.

V and J are TRBV7-6 and TRBJ2-1; 12 bases line up with TRBD1. The CDR3 totals 17 residues. V lost 3 bases to trimming and J lost 6 bases; unmatched junction nucleotides: 9. The V gene's germline CDR1 is SGHVS and CDR2 FNYEAQ. The DNA for the CDR3 is TGTGCCAGCAGCTTCCCCCCGGGACAGGGGGCCGGCAATGAGCAGTTCTTC. This codes for CASSFPPGQGAGNEQFF.

This sequence joins TRBV5-1 and TRBJ2-1; TRBD2 might be the D (6 bases). Looked up from germline, CDR1 is SGHRS and CDR2 is YFSETQ. CDR3 length: 15 amino acids. Trimming shortened V by 7 bases and J by 13 bases, and 27 bases separated the two germline ends. The CDR3 spells CASHAGPASSLGQFF. As DNA, the CDR3 is TGCGCCAGCCACGCGGGACCGGCCAGTTCTTTGGGACAGTTCTTC.

The CDR3 nucleotides read TGTGCCAGCTCACCACCGGACAGAACTCAAGAGACCCAGTACTTC. This gives the protein CASSPPDRTQETQYF. The chain recombines TRBV18 with TRBJ2-5; a weak D match, TRBD1 (6 bases). The CDR3 is made up of 15 amino acids. Germline V gives CDR1 KGHSH, CDR2 LQKENI. Trimming cost V 0 bases and J 2 bases, with 10 bases left between them. Looking up the rest from reference TRBV18 and TRBJ2-5 gives the full variable domain: NAGVMQNPRHLVRRRGQEARLRCSPMKGHSHVYWYRQLPEEGLKFMVYLQKENIIDESGMPKERFSAEFPKEGPSILRIQQVVRGDSAAYFCASSPPDRTQETQYFGPGTRLLVL.

The sample holds a few counts of this clone. The CDR3 nucleotides are TGTGCCAGCAGCTTTTCCGGGACAGTTAACACCGGGGAGCTGTTTTTT. Translation gives CASSFSGTVNTGELFF. V usage is TRBV11-3 and J usage is TRBJ2-2, with 7 bases matching TRBD1. Per germline, CDR1 SGHNT and CDR2 YENEEA. J gave up 2 bases and V 3 bases, and 6 bases lay outside the gene matches. The CDR3 extends over 16 amino acids.

V usage is TRBV5-4 and J usage is TRBJ1-4, with 8 bases lining up with TRBD1. The V and J ends lost 4 bases and 3 bases, in that order; junction bases with no gene match: 5. This CDR3 comprises 15 residues. Germline V lookup: CDR1 SGHNT, CDR2 YYREEE (reference sequence). The CDR3 DNA is TGTGCCAGCAGCGGACAGGGCTATGCTAATGAAAAACTGTTTTTT. It encodes CASSGQGYANEKLFF.

The gene calls are TRBV18 and TRBJ1-1, with D possibly TRBD1 on 5 matching bases. Trimming took off 3 bases at V and 1 base at J, with 12 bases between the two ends. This CDR3 is 15 amino acids long. CDR1 and CDR2 from the germline V gene are KGHSH and LQKENI. In nucleotides, the CDR3 is TGTGCCAGCTCACCGTCGACAGCGACGAACACTGAAGCTTTCTTT. Translated, it gives CASSPSTATNTEAFF.

The rearrangement joins TRBV5-8 to TRBJ1-2, with TRBD1 matching 7 bases. CDR1 and CDR2 from the germline V gene are SGHTS and YDEGEE. Losses at the gene ends were 6 bases for V and 3 bases for J; bases not matched to a gene: 5. This CDR3 region has 13 residues. DNA for the CDR3: TGTGCCAGCACCCGGGACAGCTACTATGGCTACACCTTC. Its protein is CASTRDSYYGYTF. Using reference TRBV5-8 and TRBJ1-2 for the parts outside the CDR3, the full variable domain is EAGVTQSPTHLIKTRGQQATLRCSPISGHTSVYWYQQALGLGLQFLLWYDEGEERNRGNFPPRFSGRQFPNYSSELNVNALELEDSALYLCASTRDSYYGYTFGSGTRLTVV.